The rows below give T cell receptor beta chains drawn from one sample of a study of blood T cell repertoires in acute mononucleosis. The table came from immunoSEQ multiplex PCR; TCRdb's copy has only in-frame clones and leaves some out. The sample lists 7,700 or so clones; less than 30% were seen once. The source material was EBV YVL epitope tetramer+ CD8+ T cells sorted from PBMCs, sampled during acute infectious mononucleosis. These receptors all come from a woman aged 18-29 years with infectious mononucleosis caused by EBV. CDR3s leave out the opening cysteine and the closing phenylalanine or tryptophan. Fields, in order: J gene, V gene, CDR3 protein.

TRBJ2-5 | TRBV11-2 | ASSFLTGSAETQY
TRBJ2-5 | TRBV5-4 | ASSSTYPGSVGETQY
TRBJ2-3 | TRBV27 | ASSPLTDTRY
TRBJ2-6 | TRBV4-2 | ASSPGTGNSVLT
TRBJ1-5 | TRBV7-9 | ASSHTGPGNQPQH
TRBJ2-1 | TRBV5-6 | ASSSLAGAYNEQF
TRBJ1-1 | TRBV10-3 | ASSPGNTEAF
TRBJ2-7 | TRBV4-3 | ASSQEWGGYEQY
TRBJ2-1 | TRBV5-6 | ASSLALQNEF
TRBJ2-7 | TRBV18 | ASSLSYEQY
TRBJ2-3 | TRBV7-4 | ASSLPGLGPTQY
TRBJ2-5 | TRBV11-2 | ASSPTDSQETQY
TRBJ2-7 | TRBV5-5 | ASSTYRELEQY
TRBJ2-1 | TRBV6-1 | ASSFYNEQF
TRBJ2-3 | TRBV27 | ASSLSRTDTQY
TRBJ2-7 | TRBV11-2 | ASSLDPGTGRHEQY
TRBJ2-7 | TRBV23-1 | ASSPDPGLAGGKY
TRBJ2-1 | TRBV29-1 | SVPLDGGRRSEQF
TRBJ2-5 | TRBV7-2 | ASSLLAGSQETQY
TRBJ2-3 | TRBV6-1 | ASSEVSDTQY